Below, 20 T cell receptor beta chains from the same sample are listed, as sequenced in a study of blood T cells in healthy people across ages. Together with a sample-barcoded 5' primer, a J-beta primer mix was included in a second PCR lasting roughly 6 to 12 cycles. TCRdb re-derived calls from the 5' RACE reads in MiXCR, one entry per CDR3 protein. The sample comprises approximately 800,000 distinct CDR3 sequences, 20% to 25% of which are singletons, and 3% to 4% rests with the top ten. These same data were also listed under a study on T cells of mothers and their children.

The specimen sequenced was blood. All receptors derive from a boy between 10 and 17 years old in good health.

The sample holds many counts of this clonotype. V and J are TRBV7-2 and TRBJ2-5; 10 positions agree with TRBD2. With the DNA end fitting TRBJ2-7 better, the J assignment may be wrong. The germline gives CDR1 SGHTA, CDR2 FQGNSA. There are 14 residues in the CDR3. CDR3 protein: CASSQRGGVYEQYF. CDR3 nucleotide sequence: TGTGCCAGCAGCCAGCGGGGGGGCGTCTACGAGCAGTACTTC.

Regarding this clonotype: At one of its ends the junction is not consistent with the germline gene, which may arise from a read error. The chain combines TRBV28 with TRBJ2-5; 7 nucleotides align to TRBD2. The CDR3 spans 13 residues. The germline gives CDR1 MDHEN, CDR2 SYDVKM. The CDR3 sequence is CASVGRVQETQHF. The CDR3 region has the DNA TGTGCCAGCGTGGGGAGGGTCCAAGAGACCCAGCACTTC.

V and J are TRBV15 and TRBJ2-2; 14 bases map to TRBD2. The CDR3 spans 16 residues. Per the germline V gene, CDR1 is LNHNV and CDR2 is YYDKDF (reference sequence). J lost 4 bases, V lost 5 bases, and 3 bases had no gene match. CDR3 loop: CATSHGLAGGTGELFF. CDR3 bases: TGTGCCACCAGCCATGGACTAGCGGGAGGCACCGGGGAGCTGTTTTTT.

This CDR3 is CSVTVNTEAFF. DNA of the CDR3: TGCAGCGTAACCGTGAACACTGAAGCTTTCTTT. The gene calls are TRBV29-1 and TRBJ1-1; D gene ambiguous. V was pared by 6 bases and J by 0 bases, with 5 bases between. The germline V gene encodes CDR1 SQVTM and CDR2 ANQGSEA. This CDR3 spans 11 amino acids.

This sequence joins TRBV5-1 and TRBJ2-3; 7 bases align to TRBD2. Germline CDR1 reads SGHRS; CDR2 reads YFSETQ. V shed 7 bases, J shed 4 bases, and the junction held 9 bases outside the gene matches. The CDR3 has 14 amino acids. The CDR3 sequence: CASGLAEPPDTQYF. CDR3 sequence (DNA): TGCGCCAGCGGGCTAGCGGAACCCCCAGATACGCAGTATTTT.

This clonotype was counted many times. V usage is TRBV20-1 and J usage is TRBJ1-3; D perhaps matches TRBD1 (6 bases). Trimming stripped 3 bases from V and 2 bases from J, with 11 bases between. The CDR3 totals 14 residues. Germline CDR1 DFQATT, CDR2 SNEGSKA (reference sequence). CDR3 nucleotides: TGCAGTGCTAGGGTCAGGGGCCCTGGAAACACCATATATTTT. As protein: CSARVRGPGNTIYF.

This clonotype was counted only a few times. V usage is TRBV20-1 and J usage is TRBJ2-5, with TRBD2 matching over 11 bases. The J call may not be correct, given that the DNA end is closer to TRBJ2-1. This CDR3 is 17 amino acids long. Germline CDR1 is DFQATT and CDR2 is SNEGSKA (reference sequence). CDR3 region: CSARGLTSGANHNEQFF. CDR3 in DNA: TGCAGTGCTAGAGGTCTGACTAGCGGGGCTAATCACAATGAGCAGTTCTTC.

The chain combines TRBV12-3 or TRBV12-4 with TRBJ1-1; D may be TRBD1 (5 bases). Between the trimmed V and J ends, which lost 6 bases and 6 bases, there was a span of 20 bases. The CDR3 contains 15 residues. CDR3 DNA sequence: TGTGCCAGCAGCCTAATCGGAGGGGCCACGGCTGAAGCTTTCTTT. This encodes CASSLIGGATAEAFF.

This clonotype turned up a few times. The V call is TRBV28, the J call TRBJ2-7; 8 bases match TRBD2. From germline, CDR1 is MDHEN and CDR2 SYDVKM. After removal of 5 bases from V and 0 bases from J, the junction contained 9 bases not matched to a gene. This CDR3 has 16 residues. The CDR3 loop is CASSLTGGGHSYEQYF. In nucleotides, the CDR3 is TGTGCCAGCAGTCTGACGGGGGGGGGCCACTCCTACGAGCAGTACTTC.

This clonotype was observed a handful of times. The V call is TRBV7-9, the J call TRBJ2-5, with TRBD2 identical over 8 bases. CDR1 and CDR2 from the germline V gene are SEHNR and FQNEAQ (reference sequence). V shed 5 bases, J shed 5 bases, and the junction held 13 bases outside the gene matches. The CDR3 sequence is 16 residues long. DNA for the CDR3: TGTGCCAGCAGCCTTAGAGAGGCGGGGGGCCTTGAGACCCAGTACTTC. This codes for CASSLREAGGLETQYF. Full variable domain (outside the CDR3, taken from reference TRBV7-9 and TRBJ2-5): DTGVSQNPRHKITKRGQNVTFRCDPISEHNRLYWYRQTLGQGPEFLTYFQNEAQLEKSRLLSDRFSAERPKGSFSTLEIQRTEQGDSAMYLCASSLREAGGLETQYFGPGTRLLVL.

The V and J genes are TRBV7-2 and TRBJ2-1, with 7 bases that match TRBD2. CDR1 is SGHTA, CDR2 FQGNSA, per germline. This CDR3 region has 14 residues. Trimming took 1 base from V and 9 from J; bases not matched to a gene: 6. The CDR3 loop is CASSLGAGWGEQFF. In DNA, the CDR3 is TGTGCCAGCAGCTTAGGAGCGGGGTGGGGTGAGCAGTTCTTC.

The chain links TRBV9 to TRBJ1-1; 7 nucleotides agree with TRBD1. V was pared by 3 bases and J by 0 bases, with 5 bases of the junction left unmatched. Germline CDR1 SGDLS, CDR2 YYNGEE. The length of the CDR3 is 15 residues. The CDR3 region has the DNA TGTGCCAGCAGCGACCTACAGGGGATGAACACTGAAGCTTTCTTT. It yields the protein CASSDLQGMNTEAFF.

The sample holds a few counts of this clonotype. The rearrangement joins TRBV4-1 to TRBJ1-3, with D uncertain. Per germline, CDR1 MGHRA and CDR2 YSYEKL. The CDR3 consists of 16 residues. V lost 0 bases, J lost 2 bases, and 11 bases lay in between. CDR3 sequence reads: CASSQDPRSAGNTIYF. The CDR3 DNA follows: TGCGCCAGCAGCCAAGATCCGAGGAGTGCTGGAAACACCATATATTTT.

This chain joins TRBV6-2 or TRBV6-3 and TRBJ1-1; TRBD1 matches at 9 bases. The V gene end was trimmed by 0 bases and the J gene end by 0 bases; junction bases not matched to a gene: 8. CDR3 size: 18 residues. Germline-derived CDR1 and CDR2 are MNHEY and SVGEGT. The CDR3 nucleotides are TGTGCCAGCAGTTACTCGGTCCACAGGGGGCAGGTGAACACTGAAGCTTTCTTT. It codes for CASSYSVHRGQVNTEAFF.

This clonotype was seen a few times. The chain joins TRBV9 to TRBJ2-4; 11 bases are a match to TRBD2. J was trimmed by 2 bases and V by 3 bases; bases with no gene match: 4. The germline V gene encodes CDR1 SGDLS and CDR2 YYNGEE. The CDR3 sequence is 16 residues long. The CDR3 coding sequence is TGTGCCAGCAGCGGTGGGACTAGCGGACCCAAAAACATTCAGTACTTC. This codes for CASSGGTSGPKNIQYF.

The chain couples TRBV11-3 to TRBJ2-5; the match to TRBD2 covers 8 bases. The germline V gene has CDR1 SGHNT and CDR2 YENEEA. The CDR3 contains 15 residues. V was clipped by 0 bases and J by 4 bases; unmatched bases: 4. This CDR3 is CASSLDGSGRETQYF. The CDR3 DNA sequence: TGTGCCAGCAGCTTAGATGGGAGCGGGAGAGAGACCCAGTACTTC.

J is TRBJ2-5 and V is TRBV27; D perhaps matches TRBD2 (6 bases). TRBJ2-7 explains the end of the DNA better; the J call may be wrong. This CDR3 is built from 15 residues. The germline V gene encodes CDR1 MNHEY and CDR2 SMNVEV (reference sequence). The CDR3 bases are TGTGCCAGCAGGACCACAGGTGGGGGGTTCTACGAGCAGTACTTC. Its translation is CASRTTGGGFYEQYF.

This clonotype has only one observation. The rearrangement links TRBV25-1 to TRBJ1-4, with 10 bases that match TRBD1. Germline CDR1 MGHDK, CDR2 SYGVNS. This CDR3 has 15 residues. J gave up 4 bases and V 4 bases, and 3 bases lay outside the gene matches. This chain's CDR3 is CASSAGQGYNEKLFF. The CDR3 nucleotides read TGTGCCAGCAGTGCGGGACAGGGGTATAATGAAAAACTGTTTTTT.

The rearrangement joins TRBV7-3 to TRBJ2-5; TRBD1 or TRBD2 may be the D gene (6 bases each). The V gene's germline CDR1 is SGHTA and CDR2 FQGTGA. The length of the CDR3 is 14 residues. V lost 2 bases and J lost 4, with 11 bases in between. CDR3 amino acids: CASSLFGGPETQYF. The CDR3 nucleotides are TGTGCCAGCAGCTTATTTGGGGGGCCAGAGACCCAGTACTTC.

This clonotype was seen only a few times. This rearrangement joins TRBV7-3 to TRBJ1-4; 7 bases fit TRBD1. The CDR3 loop spans 15 amino acids. The germline V gene has CDR1 SGHTA and CDR2 FQGTGA. J lost 0 bases, V lost 3 bases, and 1 base had no gene match. The DNA of the CDR3 is TGTGCCAGCAGCTTCCAGGGGGCAACTAATGAAAAACTGTTTTTT. Its translation: CASSFQGATNEKLFF.